The clone carrying this T cell receptor (beta chain) has ten or more counts. These data come from a study of regulatory T cells in long-lasting Graves disease. With iRepertoire HTBI primers and Arm-PCR of CDR3 regions, TCR beta libraries were built. TCRdb analysed the multiplex PCR reads with MiXCR anew, one entry per CDR3 protein. The table shows 420,000 or so distinct CDR3 sequences, with about 15% occurring only once. The time point: newly diagnosed GD, antithyroid drugs for less than 3 months. The TCR library was prepared using RNA isolated from PBMCs. Approximately 8.9-milliliter peripheral blood samples went into EDTA tubes. This sample was shared with a second study, whose subject was T cells in Graves' hyperthyroidism and ophthalmopathy. This second study says: Graves' hyperthyroidism showing no ophthalmopathy progression within 18 months was considered stable. The model forecast ophthalmopathy, anticipating it by a median around 6.5 months before onset.

The sequence derives from a young woman with Graves disease. This sample comprised peripheral blood mononuclear cells (PBMCs), obtained at new diagnosis, from a patient treated with antithyroid drugs.

Here the CDR3 reads CASSLAGGQVFIYEQYF. CDR3 in DNA: TGCGCCAGCAGCTTGGCCGGCGGACAGGTATTTATCTACGAGCAGTACTTC. The chain uses TRBV5-1 and TRBJ2-7, with 7 bases lining up with TRBD1. Losses at the gene ends were 0 bases for V and 3 bases for J; bases not matched to a gene: 12. The CDR3 totals 17 residues. In germline, CDR1 is SGHRS, CDR2 YFSETQ. The variable domain in full, completed from reference TRBV5-1 and TRBJ2-7, reads KAGVTQTPRYLIKTRGQQVTLSCSPISGHRSVSWYQQTPGQGLQFLFEYFSETQRNKGNFPGRFSGRQFSNSRSEMNVSTLELGDSALYLCASSLAGGQVFIYEQYFGPGTRLTVT.